The 13 T cell receptor beta chains below come from one sample, sequenced in a study of CD4+ T cells in melanoma. Method: immunoSEQ multiplex PCR; TCRdb's copy keeps in-frame clones and lacks some. The table lists roughly 50,000 clones, 75% to 90% of them singletons. The sample taken for sequencing was peripheral blood. Every receptor here comes from a human donor with melanoma.

The rearrangement joins TRBV19 to TRBJ1-6; D unclear. Trimming stripped 3 bases from V and 7 bases from J, with 10 bases between. Per germline, CDR1 LNHDA and CDR2 SQIVND (reference sequence). This CDR3 comprises 14 residues. The CDR3 region is CASSIGTENSPLHF. CDR3 in DNA: TGTGCCAGTAGTATTGGAACAGAGAATTCACCCCTCCACTTT.

The chain uses TRBV18 and TRBJ2-3; TRBD2 agrees at 9 bases. Germline assignment: CDR1 KGHSH and CDR2 LQKENI. This CDR3 spans 16 amino acids. The V gene end was trimmed by 0 bases and the J gene end by 5 bases; junction bases not matched to a gene: 6. CDR3 in DNA: TGTGCCAGCTCACCACCGGCGGGGGGGCCTGGAGATACGCAGTATTTT. It is translated as CASSPPAGGPGDTQYF.

The V gene is TRBV28, the J gene TRBJ1-3; D is possibly TRBD1 (5 bases). The CDR3 is made up of 16 amino acids. Germline CDR1 is MDHEN and CDR2 is SYDVKM. The germline V and J ends were trimmed by 4 bases and 4 bases, with 17 bases remaining between them. The CDR3 protein is CASSWGRRRSGNTIYF. CDR3 nucleotides: TGTGCCAGCAGTTGGGGACGGCGAAGAAGCGGAAACACCATATATTTT. Full variable domain (rest looked up from reference TRBV28 and TRBJ1-3): DVKVTQSSRYLVKRTGEKVFLECVQDMDHENMFWYRQDPGLGLRLIYFSYDVKMKEKGDIPEGYSVSREKKERFSLILESASTNQTSMYLCASSWGRRRSGNTIYFGEGSWLTVV.

The chain recombines TRBV27 with TRBJ1-5; D is undetermined. Germline loops: CDR1 MNHEY, CDR2 SMNVEV (reference sequence). V was shortened by 2 bases and J by 6 bases, with 11 bases between the two germline ends. This CDR3 has 14 residues. The CDR3 coding sequence is TGTGCCAGCAGTTTAAGGTCCCTCGGTCAGCCCCAGCATTTT. Amino acid sequence: CASSLRSLGQPQHF.

The V and J genes are TRBV21-1 and TRBJ1-2. TRBV21-1 is a pseudogene. This CDR3 comprises 14 residues. This CDR3 reads CATPVGVSSYGYTF. The CDR3 DNA reads TGTGCCACCCCGGTCGGAGTTTCCAGCTATGGCTACACCTTC.

This rearrangement joins TRBV4-2 to TRBJ1-1, with 7 nucleotides matching TRBD1. This CDR3 contains 16 residues. The V segment lost 10 bases and the J segment 0 bases; nucleotides outside the gene matches: 14. Germline V gene sequence: CDR1 LGHNA, CDR2 YNFKEQ. The CDR3 nucleotides read TGTGCCACCTCCAGGACAGGAGGGGTGGTGAACACTGAAGCTTTCTTT. The encoded protein is CATSRTGGVVNTEAFF.

J is TRBJ2-3 and V is TRBV9; 10 nucleotides align to TRBD1. The V gene's germline CDR1 is SGDLS and CDR2 YYNGEE. This CDR3 contains 14 residues. Trimming took 3 bases from V and 8 from J; bases not matched to a gene: 6. The CDR3 loop is CASSGGQGSGTQYF. CDR3 nucleotides: TGTGCCAGCAGCGGGGGACAGGGGTCTGGTACGCAGTATTTT.

The gene calls are TRBV9 and TRBJ2-3; 11 bases align to TRBD1. Germline-derived CDR1 and CDR2 are SGDLS and YYNGEE. This CDR3 is built from 18 residues. V was pared by 4 bases and J by 1 base, with 11 bases of the junction left unmatched. The CDR3 reads CASSSGQGAGFGTDTQYF. CDR3 DNA: TGTGCCAGCAGCTCCGGACAGGGGGCTGGGTTTGGCACAGATACGCAGTATTTT. The whole variable domain, remainder taken from reference TRBV9 and TRBJ2-3, is DSGVTQTPKHLITATGQRVTLRCSPRSGDLSVYWYQQSLDQGLQFLIQYYNGEERAKGNILERFSAQQFPDLHSELNLSSLELGDSALYFCASSSGQGAGFGTDTQYFGPGTRLTVL.

The CDR3 sequence: CASSSGGGLSYEQYF. The CDR3 region has the DNA TGTGCCAGCAGCTCCGGGGGGGGGCTGTCCTACGAGCAGTACTTC. The V gene is TRBV5-8, the J gene TRBJ2-7, with 8 bases identical to TRBD2. Trimming removed 3 bases from V and 1 base from J; junction bases left unmatched: 6. The CDR3 loop spans 15 amino acids. Germline CDR1 and CDR2: SGHTS and YDEGEE.

CDR3 DNA: TGTGCCAGCAGCTCGTACGAAGCTTTCTTT. Translation gives CASSSYEAFF. The V gene is TRBV7-9, the J gene TRBJ1-1; no firm D call. The CDR3 is 10 amino acids. Germline V lookup: CDR1 SEHNR, CDR2 FQNEAQ (reference sequence). V lost 4 bases and J 8 bases, leaving 5 bases between the germline ends.

The genes are TRBV4-2 and TRBJ2-5; TRBD1 aligns across 9 bases. Germline CDR1 LGHNA, CDR2 YNFKEQ. Germline trimming cut 4 bases from V and 5 bases from J; bases unmatched to any gene: 8. The CDR3 spans 15 residues. This CDR3 is CASSRYRGQGETQYF. The CDR3 coding sequence is TGTGCCAGCAGCCGATACAGGGGGCAGGGGGAGACCCAGTACTTC.

This clone appeared a single time. The V and J genes are TRBV7-3 and TRBJ2-5; the D call may be TRBD1 or TRBD2 (6 bases each). V shed 2 bases and J shed 4 bases, with 11 bases lying between them. The germline V gene has CDR1 SGHTA and CDR2 FQGTGA. This CDR3 region has 14 residues. CDR3: CASSLGGPGETQYF. The DNA of the CDR3 is TGTGCCAGCAGCTTAGGGGGGCCGGGAGAGACCCAGTACTTC.

This chain joins TRBV18 and TRBJ2-2; the D is unclear. Germline assignment: CDR1 KGHSH and CDR2 LQKENI. This CDR3 has 15 amino acids. V lost 0 bases and J lost 3, with 8 bases in between. The CDR3 nucleotides are TGTGCCAGCTCACCACCGTTATGGGACACCGGGGAGCTGTTTTTT. The encoded protein is CASSPPLWDTGELFF.